The TCR beta chain under discussion was sequenced for a study of Ad26.COV2.S vaccination and SARS-CoV-2 variants. Whole-study findings and limits: After vaccination, substantial breadth of spike-specific CD8+ and CD4+ responses was reported.

The treatment: 15 to 20 received Ad26.COV2.S at low or high dose, single or two shots; a few received placebo; per-sample allocation not given. Samples were taken on day 63 after the first vaccine or placebo injection. The V gene lost 5 bases and the J gene lost 5 bases, with 16 bases spanning the gap. This CDR3 spans 15 amino acids. Germline CDR1 is LNHDA and CDR2 is SQIVND (reference sequence). The assay was immunoSEQ multiplex PCR, and TCRdb's table has in-frame clones only and misses some. The table includes about 350,000 clones, approximately 86% detected once. This clone was detected only a few times. No antigen is known for it.

The sequence came from a person aged 18 to 65 who received the Ad26.COV2.S COVID-19 vaccine or a placebo. The specimen comprised peripheral blood, sampled in a trial of Ad26.COV2.S vaccine versus placebo. The chain has TRBV19 and TRBJ1-5; maybe TRBD1 (5 bases). Written as DNA, the CDR3 is TGTGCCAGTAGTCCCGGCGGCCGGGGCTATCAGCCCCAGCATTTT. Its protein is CASSPGGRGYQPQHF. The whole variable domain, remainder taken from reference TRBV19 and TRBJ1-5, is DGGITQSPKYLFRKEGQNVTLSCEQNLNHDAMYWYRQDPGQGLRLIYYSQIVNDFQKGDIAEGYSVSREKKESFPLTVTSAQKNPTAFYLCASSPGGRGYQPQHFGDGTRLSIL.